A single sample gave rise to the 14 T cell receptor beta chains below, sequenced in a study of cytomegalovirus exposure and HLA in healthy donors. 60 Vbeta and 13 Jbeta primers were used in PCR. The method was immunoSEQ multiplex PCR; TCRdb's version includes in-frame clones alone and lacks a portion of them. Of 90,000 to 150,000 clones in the sample, over 65% were seen once. The sequencing input was PBMCs. The receptors shown here come from a woman aged 30 to 39 in good health and CMV-seropositive.

The rearrangement uses TRBV7-2 and TRBJ2-1, with D possibly being TRBD2 (6 bases). This CDR3 comprises 15 residues. Per germline, CDR1 SGHTA and CDR2 FQGNSA. V was cut by 0 bases and J by 3 bases, with 9 bases left in between. CDR3 in DNA: TGTGCCAGCAGCTTAGCGTCTAGCGACTACAATGAGCAGTTCTTC. Its protein is CASSLASSDYNEQFF.

Note on this clone: At one boundary the junction diverges from the germline segment, which might be a read error. The chain combines TRBV7-9 with TRBJ2-7; D gene ambiguous. CDR3 length: 15 amino acids. Germline V gives CDR1 SEHNR, CDR2 FQNEAQ (reference sequence). The CDR3 loop reads CSSSLSSRALDEQYF. Here the CDR3 DNA reads TGTTCCAGCAGCTTATCGAGTCGCGCTCTCGACGAGCAGTACTTC.

The chain joins TRBV6-5 to TRBJ2-5; 10 nucleotides match TRBD1. V shed 4 bases, J shed 5 bases, and the junction held 7 bases outside the gene matches. The CDR3 covers 15 residues. The germline gives CDR1 MNHEY, CDR2 SVGAGI. The CDR3 DNA sequence: TGTGCCAGCAGTTCCGGGACAGGGGTGGCGGAGACCCAGTACTTC. This translates into CASSSGTGVAETQYF.

This clone was seen a few times. Here the CDR3 reads CASSLLVAGTGTYEQYF. The CDR3 nucleotides are TGCGCCAGCAGCTTGTTAGTGGCCGGGACAGGAACCTACGAGCAGTACTTC. This chain joins TRBV5-1 and TRBJ2-7; 8 positions match TRBD1. Germline lookup yields CDR1 SGHRS and CDR2 YFSETQ. V dropped 1 base and J dropped 2; count of bases not matched to a gene: 11. This CDR3 has 17 amino acids.

The J gene is TRBJ2-7, the V gene TRBV7-9; D might be TRBD1 (6 bases). Germline V gene lookup returns CDR1 SEHNR and CDR2 FQNEAQ (reference sequence). The CDR3 contains 13 residues. Trimming shortened V by 6 bases and J by 3 bases, and 12 bases separated the two germline ends. CDR3 amino acids: CASSYLQGYEQYF. Here the CDR3 DNA reads TGTGCCAGCAGTTACTTACAGGGCTACGAGCAGTACTTC.

The chain joins TRBV4-3 to TRBJ1-3, with D possibly TRBD1 on 5 matching bases. CDR3 size: 17 residues. Germline CDR1 is LGHNA and CDR2 is YSLEER. The ends were cut back, 4 bases at V and 4 bases at J, with 20 bases in the middle. CDR3 sequence: CASSLHGGGAGGNTIYF. Here the CDR3 DNA reads TGCGCCAGCAGCCTCCACGGGGGTGGAGCGGGGGGAAACACCATATATTTT.

The chain recombines TRBV28 with TRBJ2-1; 8 positions match TRBD2. Germline V CDR1 and CDR2: MDHEN, SYDVKM. This CDR3 is built from 14 residues. Trimming cost V 8 bases and J 7 bases; bases outside gene matches: 10. The CDR3 here is CASQIGGDWNEQFF. The CDR3, as DNA: TGTGCCAGCCAAATCGGGGGGGACTGGAATGAGCAGTTCTTC.

The J gene is TRBJ2-1, the V gene TRBV7-9; the D gene is possibly TRBD2 (5 bases). Trimming removed 5 bases at V and 6 bases at J, with 8 bases between. CDR3 length: 12 residues. Germline assignment: CDR1 SEHNR and CDR2 FQNEAQ (reference sequence). The CDR3 nucleotides read TGTGCCAGCAGCCGCACTAGCAATGAGCAGTTCTTC. Translating it yields CASSRTSNEQFF.

This clone has only a few counts. The rearrangement links TRBV6-1 to TRBJ2-5, with 9 bases that match TRBD2. CDR1 MNHNS and CDR2 SASEGT come from the germline V gene. J gave up 1 base and V 11 bases, and 8 bases lay outside the gene matches. This CDR3 comprises 14 residues. CDR3 in amino acids: CAGASGARQETQYF. CDR3 bases: TGTGCCGGAGCTAGCGGGGCCCGCCAAGAGACCCAGTACTTC.

The chain has TRBV5-1 and TRBJ2-2; 10 bases map to TRBD2. Trimming cost V 3 bases and J 4 bases; bases outside gene matches: 3. The CDR3 length is 15 residues. The germline gives CDR1 SGHRS, CDR2 YFSETQ. The CDR3 bases are TGCGCCAGCAGCTGGGGACTAGCGCGCACCGGGGAGCTGTTTTTT. It specifies CASSWGLARTGELFF.

The genes are TRBV7-2 and TRBJ1-1, with no clear D. The CDR3 is 13 residues long. Deletions cut 4 bases from V and 1 base from J, with 7 bases between. Germline V lookup: CDR1 SGHTA, CDR2 FQGNSA. In DNA form, the CDR3 reads TGTGCCAGCAGCTCCCAGAAGAACACTGAAGCTTTCTTT. This translates into CASSSQKNTEAFF. The complete variable domain, with remaining parts taken from reference TRBV7-2 and TRBJ1-1, reads GAGVSQSPSNKVTEKGKDVELRCDPISGHTALYWYRQSLGQGLEFLIYFQGNSAPDKSGLPSDRFSAERTGGSVSTLTIQRTQQEDSAVYLCASSSQKNTEAFFGQGTRLTVV.

This chain uses TRBV10-3 with TRBJ2-1; no clear D gene. The germline V gene encodes CDR1 ENHRY and CDR2 SYGVKD. Trimming took 5 bases from V and 6 from J, leaving 14 bases between them. The CDR3 has 14 residues. The CDR3 region has the DNA TGTGCCATCAGTACCCAAGTTACCAGCAATGAGCAGTTCTTC. It translates to CAISTQVTSNEQFF.

This chain connects TRBV28 to TRBJ2-7; TRBD1 agrees at 12 bases. Germline CDR1 is MDHEN and CDR2 is SYDVKM. CDR3 size: 15 residues. After removal of 3 bases from V and 4 bases from J, the junction contained 4 bases not matched to a gene. The CDR3 spells CASSFGTGGGYEQYF. The CDR3 DNA sequence: TGTGCCAGCAGTTTTGGGACAGGGGGCGGTTACGAGCAGTACTTC.

As DNA, the CDR3 is TGTGCCAGCAGCCCAGGATTGGGGATGAGGGTGTATTTT. The encoded protein is CASSPGLGMRVYF. The chain recombines TRBV7-6 with TRBJ2-3, with a weak D call TRBD2 (5 bases). V was cut by 5 bases and J by 14 bases, with 20 bases left in between. The CDR3 runs to 13 residues. The germline CDR1 and CDR2 sequences are SGHVS and FNYEAQ.